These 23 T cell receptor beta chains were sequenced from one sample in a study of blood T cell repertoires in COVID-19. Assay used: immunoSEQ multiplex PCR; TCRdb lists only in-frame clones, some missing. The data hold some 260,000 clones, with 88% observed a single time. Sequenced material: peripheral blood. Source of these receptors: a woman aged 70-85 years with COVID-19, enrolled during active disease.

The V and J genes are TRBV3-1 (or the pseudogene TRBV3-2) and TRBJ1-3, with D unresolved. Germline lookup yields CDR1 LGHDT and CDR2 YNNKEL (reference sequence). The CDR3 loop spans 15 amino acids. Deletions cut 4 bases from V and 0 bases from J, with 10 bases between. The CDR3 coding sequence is TGTGCCAGCAGCCCCCCAGGAAACTCTGGAAACACCATATATTTT. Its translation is CASSPPGNSGNTIYF.

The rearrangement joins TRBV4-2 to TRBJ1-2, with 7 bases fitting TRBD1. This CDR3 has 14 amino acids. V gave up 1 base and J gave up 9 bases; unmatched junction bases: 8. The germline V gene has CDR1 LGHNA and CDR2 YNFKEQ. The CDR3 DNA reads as TGTGCCAGCAGCCAAGTTGCCGGCAGGGGGAGCTACACCTTC. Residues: CASSQVAGRGSYTF.

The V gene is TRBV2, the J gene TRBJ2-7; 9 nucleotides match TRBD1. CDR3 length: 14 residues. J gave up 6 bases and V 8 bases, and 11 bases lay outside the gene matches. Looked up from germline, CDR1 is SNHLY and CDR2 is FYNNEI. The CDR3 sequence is CASRNNRGLGEQYF. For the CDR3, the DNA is TGTGCCAGCCGGAATAACAGGGGGCTTGGCGAGCAGTACTTC.

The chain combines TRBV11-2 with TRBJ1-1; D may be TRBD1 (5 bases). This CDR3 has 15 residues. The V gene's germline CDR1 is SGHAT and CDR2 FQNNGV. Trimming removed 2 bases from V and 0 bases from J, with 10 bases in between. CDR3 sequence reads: CASSLQPGMNTEAFF. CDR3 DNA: TGTGCCAGCAGCTTACAGCCAGGGATGAACACTGAAGCTTTCTTT.

The CDR3 DNA follows: TGTGCCAGCAGCTTAGTAAGACGGGGCTCCTACGAGCAGTACTTC. It codes for CASSLVRRGSYEQYF. V usage is TRBV11-2 and J usage is TRBJ2-7, with D possibly matching TRBD2 (5 bases). With 1 base removed from V and 0 bases from J, the gap between germline ends came to 10 bases. Germline V gene data show CDR1 as SGHAT and CDR2 as FQNNGV. The CDR3 runs to 15 residues.

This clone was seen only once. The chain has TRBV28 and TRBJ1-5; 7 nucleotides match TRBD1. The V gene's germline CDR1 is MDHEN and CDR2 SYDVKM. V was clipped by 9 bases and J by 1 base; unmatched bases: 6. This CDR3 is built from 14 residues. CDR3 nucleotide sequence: TGTGCCAGTGAAACAGGGGACAGCAATCAGCCCCAGCATTTT. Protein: CASETGDSNQPQHF.

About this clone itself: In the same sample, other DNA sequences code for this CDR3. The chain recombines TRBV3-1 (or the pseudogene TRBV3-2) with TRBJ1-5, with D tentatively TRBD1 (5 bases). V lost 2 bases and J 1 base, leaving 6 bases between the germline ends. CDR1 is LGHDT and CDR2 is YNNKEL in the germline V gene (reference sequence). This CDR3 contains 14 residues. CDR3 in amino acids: CASSQQGSNQPQHF. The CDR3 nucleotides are TGTGCCAGCAGCCAACAGGGCAGCAATCAGCCCCAGCATTTT.

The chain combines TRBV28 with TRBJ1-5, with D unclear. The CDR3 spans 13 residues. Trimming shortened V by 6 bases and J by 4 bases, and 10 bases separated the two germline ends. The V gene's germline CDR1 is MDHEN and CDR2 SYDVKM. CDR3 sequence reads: CASRASGNQPQHF. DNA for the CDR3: TGTGCCAGCAGGGCAAGCGGGAATCAGCCCCAGCATTTT.

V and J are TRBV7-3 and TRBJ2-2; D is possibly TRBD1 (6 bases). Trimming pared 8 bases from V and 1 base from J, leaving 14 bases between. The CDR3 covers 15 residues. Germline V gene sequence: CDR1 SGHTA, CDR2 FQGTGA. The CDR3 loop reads CASAVSGQNTGELFF. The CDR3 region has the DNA TGTGCCAGCGCCGTTTCGGGACAGAACACCGGGGAGCTGTTTTTT.

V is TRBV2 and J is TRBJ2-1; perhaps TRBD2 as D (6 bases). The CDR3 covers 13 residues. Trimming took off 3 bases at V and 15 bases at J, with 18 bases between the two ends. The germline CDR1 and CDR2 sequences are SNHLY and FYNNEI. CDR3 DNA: TGTGCCAGCAGTGAGTACGGAAGCGGGCCCTCGTTCTTC. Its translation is CASSEYGSGPSFF. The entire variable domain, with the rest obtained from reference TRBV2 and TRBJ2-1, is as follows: EPEVTQTPSHQVTQMGQEVILRCVPISNHLYFYWYRQILGQKVEFLVSFYNNEISEKSEIFDDQFSVERPDGSNFTLKIRSTKLEDSAMYFCASSEYGSGPSFFGPGTRLTVL.

CDR3 sequence: CASSYSAGTGQETQYF. The DNA for the CDR3 is TGTGCCAGCAGTTACTCTGCCGGGACAGGGCAAGAGACCCAGTACTTC. The chain uses TRBV6-5 and TRBJ2-5; TRBD1 agrees at 9 bases. The CDR3 is 16 amino acids. Germline CDR1 and CDR2: MNHEY and SVGAGI. The junction had 4 bases not matched to a gene; V was cut back by 0 bases and J by 2 bases.

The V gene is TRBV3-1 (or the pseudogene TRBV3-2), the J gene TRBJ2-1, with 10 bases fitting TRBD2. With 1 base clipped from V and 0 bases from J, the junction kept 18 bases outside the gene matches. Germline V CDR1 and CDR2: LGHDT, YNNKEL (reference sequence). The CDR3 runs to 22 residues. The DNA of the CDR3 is TGTGCCAGCAGCCAAGGAGGTAAGCGGCTAGCGGGAGCGGCGAGCTCCTACAATGAGCAGTTCTTC. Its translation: CASSQGGKRLAGAASSYNEQFF.

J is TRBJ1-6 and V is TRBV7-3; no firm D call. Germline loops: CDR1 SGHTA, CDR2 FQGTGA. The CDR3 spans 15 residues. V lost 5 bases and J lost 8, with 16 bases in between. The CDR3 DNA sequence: TGTGCCAGCAGCGCCTTGGGAGGGATTGATTCACCCCTCCACTTT. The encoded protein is CASSALGGIDSPLHF.

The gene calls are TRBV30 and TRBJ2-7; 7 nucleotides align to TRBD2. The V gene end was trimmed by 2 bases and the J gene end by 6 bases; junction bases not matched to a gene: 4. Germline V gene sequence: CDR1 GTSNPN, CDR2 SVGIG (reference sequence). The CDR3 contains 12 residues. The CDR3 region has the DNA TGTGCCTGGAGTCCTGGGGGGGTCGAGCAGTACTTC. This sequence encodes CAWSPGGVEQYF.

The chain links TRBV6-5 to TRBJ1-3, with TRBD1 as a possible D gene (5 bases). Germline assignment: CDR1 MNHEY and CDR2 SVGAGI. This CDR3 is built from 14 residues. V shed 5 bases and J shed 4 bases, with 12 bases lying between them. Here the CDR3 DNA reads TGTGCCAGCAGTCCTCACGGGGGAGGAAACACCATATATTTT. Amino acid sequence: CASSPHGGGNTIYF.

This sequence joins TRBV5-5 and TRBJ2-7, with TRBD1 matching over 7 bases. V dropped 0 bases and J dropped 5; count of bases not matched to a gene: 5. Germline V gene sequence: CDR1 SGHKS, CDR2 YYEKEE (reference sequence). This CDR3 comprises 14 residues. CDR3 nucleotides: TGTGCCAGCAGCTTGGGCGACAGGGTGGACGAGCAGTACTTC. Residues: CASSLGDRVDEQYF.

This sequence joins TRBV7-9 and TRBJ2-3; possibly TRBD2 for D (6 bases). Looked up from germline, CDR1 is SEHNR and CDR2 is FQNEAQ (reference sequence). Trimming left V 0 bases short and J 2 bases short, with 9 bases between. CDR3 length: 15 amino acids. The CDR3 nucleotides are TGTGCCAGCAGCTTAGCAAGGGACTTCACAGATACGCAGTATTTT. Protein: CASSLARDFTDTQYF.

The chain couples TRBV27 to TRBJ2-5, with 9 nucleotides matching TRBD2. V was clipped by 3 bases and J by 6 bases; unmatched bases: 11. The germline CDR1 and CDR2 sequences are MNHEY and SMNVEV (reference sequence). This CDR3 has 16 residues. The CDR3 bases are TGTGCCAGCAGTTTTCGGTCGGCTAGCGGGACAAAGACCCAGTACTTC. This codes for CASSFRSASGTKTQYF.

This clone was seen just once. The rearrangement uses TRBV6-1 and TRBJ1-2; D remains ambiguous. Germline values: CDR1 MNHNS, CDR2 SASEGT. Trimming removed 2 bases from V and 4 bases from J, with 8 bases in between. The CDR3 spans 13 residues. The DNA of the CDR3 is TGTGCCAGCAGTGAATTGGAGCTCTATGGCTACACCTTC. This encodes CASSELELYGYTF.

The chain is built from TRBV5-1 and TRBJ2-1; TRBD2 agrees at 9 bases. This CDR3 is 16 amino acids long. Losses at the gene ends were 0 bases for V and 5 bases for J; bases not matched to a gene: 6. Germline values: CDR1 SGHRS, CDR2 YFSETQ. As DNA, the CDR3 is TGCGCCAGCAGCTTGGCCGGGCTAGCGGGAAACAATGAGCAGTTCTTC. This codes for CASSLAGLAGNNEQFF. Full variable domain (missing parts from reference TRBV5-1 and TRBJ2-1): KAGVTQTPRYLIKTRGQQVTLSCSPISGHRSVSWYQQTPGQGLQFLFEYFSETQRNKGNFPGRFSGRQFSNSRSEMNVSTLELGDSALYLCASSLAGLAGNNEQFFGPGTRLTVL.

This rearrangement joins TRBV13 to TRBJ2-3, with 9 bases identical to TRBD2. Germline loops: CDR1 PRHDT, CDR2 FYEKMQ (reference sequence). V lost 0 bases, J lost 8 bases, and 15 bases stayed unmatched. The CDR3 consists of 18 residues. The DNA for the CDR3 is TGTGCCAGCAGCTTAGGGAACCCGTCCGGCGGGAGGGCCGGTACGCAGTATTTT. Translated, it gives CASSLGNPSGGRAGTQYF.

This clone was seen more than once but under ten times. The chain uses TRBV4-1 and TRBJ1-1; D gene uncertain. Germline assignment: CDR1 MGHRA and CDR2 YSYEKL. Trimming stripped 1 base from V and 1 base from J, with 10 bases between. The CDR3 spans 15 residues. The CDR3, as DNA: TGCGCCAGCAGCCAAGGTCGGGGTACGAACACTGAAGCTTTCTTT. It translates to CASSQGRGTNTEAFF.

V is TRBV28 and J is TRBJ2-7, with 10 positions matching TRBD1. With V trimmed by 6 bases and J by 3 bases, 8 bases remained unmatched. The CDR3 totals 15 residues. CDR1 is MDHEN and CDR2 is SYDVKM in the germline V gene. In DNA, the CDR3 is TGTGCCAGCAGGCTGGACAGGGGGGAGTTCTACGAGCAGTACTTC. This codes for CASRLDRGEFYEQYF.